A single sample gave rise to the 19 T cell receptor beta chains below, sequenced in a study of prognosis after radiotherapy for stage I lung cancer. TCR beta CDR3 amplification from genomic DNA was performed by two-round multiplex PCR. During first-round PCR, primers specific to each TRBV and TRBJ gene were used. TCRdb redid the calling of the multiplex PCR reads with MiXCR, one entry per CDR3 protein. The sample has around 59,000 distinct CDR3 sequences, less than 30% seen once; the top ten hold around 8.1%. Sequences were derived from PBMCs, sampled before or after stereotactic body radiation therapy (not recorded which). The receptors shown here come from a donor over 45 with non-small cell lung cancer.

This clonotype was recorded at least ten times. The chain employs TRBV20-1 and TRBJ1-5, with D maybe TRBD1 (6 bases). Trimming removed 5 bases from V and 3 bases from J, with 14 bases in between. Germline lookup yields CDR1 DFQATT and CDR2 SNEGSKA (reference sequence). The CDR3 sequence is 14 residues long. CDR3 in DNA: TGCAGTGCTGGGGGGGGCCTAACCAATCAGCCCCAGCATTTT. Its protein product is CSAGGGLTNQPQHF.

This clonotype was recorded many times. This chain joins TRBV20-1 and TRBJ1-2, with 7 bases lining up with TRBD1. V gave up 0 bases and J gave up 4 bases; unmatched junction bases: 8. This CDR3 has 15 amino acids. CDR1 and CDR2 (germline): DFQATT, SNEGSKA (reference sequence). CDR3 DNA sequence: TGCAGTGCTAGAGATTCTCGGGACAGCGGCTATGGCTACACCTTC. Its translation: CSARDSRDSGYGYTF.

At least ten counts were recorded for this clonotype. The V gene is TRBV3-1, the J gene TRBJ2-7; possibly TRBD1 for D (6 bases). With 4 bases removed from V and 2 bases from J, the gap between germline ends came to 24 bases. Germline-derived CDR1 and CDR2 are LGHDT and YNNKEL (reference sequence). This CDR3 region has 18 residues. The CDR3 DNA reads TGTGCCAGCAGCCGAAGCTCCAAGGTAGGGACACCCACCTACGAGCAGTACTTC. Translating it yields CASSRSSKVGTPTYEQYF.

This clonotype was recorded many times. This rearrangement joins TRBV24-1 to TRBJ1-5; maybe TRBD1 (6 bases). The V and J ends lost 5 bases and 3 bases respectively, with 25 bases between them. CDR1 is KGHDR and CDR2 is SFDVKD in the germline V gene. The CDR3 covers 19 residues. For the CDR3, the DNA is TGTGCCACCAGTGGCTGGGGCCAGGGGAGTTTCGCCGACAATCAGCCCCAGCATTTT. Protein: CATSGWGQGSFADNQPQHF.

A remark on this clonotype: A far more abundant clone sits one base away, making this likely a read error. This chain joins TRBV11-2 and TRBJ1-2, with D unclear. This CDR3 is 10 amino acids long. Germline CDR1 SGHAT, CDR2 FQNNGV. The CDR3 reads CAGSLVGYTF. The CDR3 coding sequence is TGTGCCGGCAGCTTAGTCGGCTACACCTTC.

This clonotype was found many times. This chain links TRBV14 with TRBJ1-5, with D possibly TRBD1 on 6 matching bases. The length of the CDR3 is 15 residues. The V end was cut by 4 bases, the J end by 3 bases, with 13 bases between. Germline CDR1 is SGHDN and CDR2 is FVKESK. The CDR3 reads CASSLRGGVNQPQHF. The CDR3 DNA reads as TGTGCCAGCAGCCTCAGGGGAGGGGTCAATCAGCCCCAGCATTTT.

Turning to this clonotype: A far larger clone is one nucleotide away, so this likely arose from a read error. This chain connects TRBV6-1 to TRBJ2-2; D is ambiguous. The CDR3 extends over 14 amino acids. The V gene's germline CDR1 is MNHNS and CDR2 SASEGT. CDR3 DNA sequence: TGTTCCAGCAGTTCGGCTGCCCAGGCCGGGGAGCTGTTTTTT. This sequence encodes CSSSSAAQAGELFF.

There are many counts of this clonotype. The J gene is TRBJ1-5, the V gene TRBV4-3; possible D gene TRBD1, 5 bases. V shed 0 bases and J shed 9 bases, with 30 bases lying between them. Germline V gene sequence: CDR1 LGHNA, CDR2 YSLEER. This CDR3 region has 20 residues. CDR3 region: CASSQDWAGRTSLSTGPQHF. CDR3 nucleotide sequence: TGCGCCAGCAGCCAAGATTGGGCAGGGCGGACATCGCTTTCCACGGGGCCCCAGCATTTT.

The table lists this clonotype with many counts. The chain uses TRBV30 and TRBJ1-6; a possible D gene is TRBD1 (5 bases). Germline-derived CDR1 and CDR2 are GTSNPN and SVGIG (reference sequence). This CDR3 is built from 15 residues. The ends were cut back, 0 bases at V and 7 bases at J, with 13 bases in the middle. The CDR3, as DNA: TGTGCCTGGAGTGTGTTGGCAGGGAGAAATTCACCCCTCCACTTT. It encodes CAWSVLAGRNSPLHF.

The chain combines TRBV7-2 with TRBJ1-2, with 9 bases that match TRBD1. Unmatched junction bases numbered 14, after V lost 8 bases and J lost 4 bases. Germline assignment: CDR1 SGHTA and CDR2 FQGNSA. CDR3 length: 16 residues. The CDR3, as DNA: TGTGCCAGCGGTACAGGGGGCTCTTACCCGATCTATGGCTACACCTTC. Residues: CASGTGGSYPIYGYTF. Full variable domain (outside the CDR3, taken from reference TRBV7-2 and TRBJ1-2): GAGVSQSPSNKVTEKGKDVELRCDPISGHTALYWYRQSLGQGLEFLIYFQGNSAPDKSGLPSDRFSAERTGGSVSTLTIQRTQQEDSAVYLCASGTGGSYPIYGYTFGSGTRLTVV.

Regarding this clonotype: The junction shows a germline mismatch at one end, possibly a read error. The J gene is TRBJ1-6, the V gene TRBV6-2 or TRBV6-3, with a possible D match to TRBD1 (5 bases). There are 15 residues in the CDR3. Germline V CDR1 and CDR2: MNHEY, SVGEGT. CDR3 sequence reads: CASSGADKDRSPLQF. CDR3 sequence (DNA): TGTGCCAGCAGTGGGGCCGACAAGGATCGGTCACCCCTCCAATTT.

In its sample, this clonotype was seen many times. The V gene is TRBV19, the J gene TRBJ2-2, with 8 bases identical to TRBD1. Losses at the gene ends were 4 bases for V and 1 base for J; bases not matched to a gene: 2. Germline V gene data show CDR1 as LNHDA and CDR2 as SQIVND (reference sequence). The CDR3 runs to 15 residues. The CDR3: CASSRQGLNTGELFF. The CDR3 region has the DNA TGTGCCAGTAGTAGACAGGGGCTGAACACCGGGGAGCTGTTTTTT.

This clonotype was observed many times. The CDR3 is CASSPPGRAHNEQFF. As DNA, the CDR3 is TGTGCCAGCAGCCCCCCGGGCAGGGCGCACAATGAGCAGTTCTTC. The chain links TRBV7-2 to TRBJ2-1; TRBD1 might be the D (5 bases). Germline CDR1 reads SGHTA; CDR2 reads FQGNSA. The V and J ends lost 5 bases and 5 bases respectively, with 16 bases between them. This CDR3 has 15 amino acids.

The chain carries TRBV19 and TRBJ2-7; perhaps TRBD2 as D (6 bases). Germline CDR1 LNHDA, CDR2 SQIVND (reference sequence). This CDR3 has 13 amino acids. V lost 4 bases to trimming and J lost 4 bases, with 11 bases between them. CDR3 bases: TGTGCCAGTAGTAAAGACGGGGGTTACGAGCAGTACTTC. It codes for CASSKDGGYEQYF. The full variable domain, with the rest looked up from reference TRBV19 and TRBJ2-7, is DGGITQSPKYLFRKEGQNVTLSCEQNLNHDAMYWYRQDPGQGLRLIYYSQIVNDFQKGDIAEGYSVSREKKESFPLTVTSAQKNPTAFYLCASSKDGGYEQYFGPGTRLTVT.

J is TRBJ2-5 and V is TRBV2; 9 positions agree with TRBD1. Germline V gives CDR1 SNHLY, CDR2 FYNNEI. Losses at the gene ends were 3 bases for V and 8 bases for J; bases not matched to a gene: 10. CDR3 length: 15 amino acids. CDR3 sequence reads: CASSEGGTGRYTQYF. The CDR3 DNA follows: TGTGCCAGCAGTGAGGGAGGGACAGGGCGGTATACCCAGTACTTC. Complete variable domain (other parts from reference TRBV2 and TRBJ2-5): EPEVTQTPSHQVTQMGQEVILRCVPISNHLYFYWYRQILGQKVEFLVSFYNNEISEKSEIFDDQFSVERPDGSNFTLKIRSTKLEDSAMYFCASSEGGTGRYTQYFGPGTRLLVL.

Points on this clonotype: A single base separates this from a much larger clone, so it may be a read error. The conserved final phenylalanine or tryptophan is absent from the CDR3, which likely points to a read error. The rearrangement links TRBV20-1 to TRBJ2-5; TRBD2 is a possible D gene (6 bases). The V end was cut by 3 bases, the J end by 1 base, with 21 bases between. CDR1 and CDR2 (germline): DFQATT, SNEGSKA (reference sequence). This CDR3 region has 17 residues. The CDR3 here is CSASGEGASAAQETQYL. The CDR3 region has the DNA TGCAGTGCTAGCGGCGAGGGAGCTAGCGCAGCCCAAGAGACCCAGTACTTA.

In its sample, this clonotype was seen many times. The rearrangement links TRBV2 to TRBJ1-2, with D perhaps matching TRBD1 (5 bases). Trimming took off 7 bases at V and 7 bases at J, with 13 bases between the two ends. Germline V CDR1 and CDR2: SNHLY, FYNNEI. This CDR3 is built from 12 residues. CDR3 nucleotide sequence: TGTGCCAGCAAAGGGGAAGGAGGTGGCTACACCTTC. This encodes CASKGEGGGYTF.

This clonotype occurred many times. The chain recombines TRBV20-1 with TRBJ2-3; 13 bases agree with TRBD2. After removal of 0 bases from V and 6 bases from J, the junction contained 6 bases not matched to a gene. Germline values: CDR1 DFQATT, CDR2 SNEGSKA (reference sequence). The CDR3 runs 16 residues. CDR3 coding DNA: TGCAGTGCTAGAGATAGGACTAGCGGGGGTCCGGATACGCAGTATTTT. As protein: CSARDRTSGGPDTQYF.

This clonotype was seen ten or more times. The chain is built from TRBV5-1 and TRBJ2-7; possible D gene TRBD2, 5 bases. From germline, CDR1 is SGHRS and CDR2 YFSETQ. The V end was cut by 1 base, the J end by 1 base, with 9 bases between. This CDR3 contains 14 residues. The CDR3 loop is CASSLYTGSYEQYF. The CDR3 DNA sequence: TGCGCCAGCAGCTTGTACACGGGATCCTACGAGCAGTACTTC.